The 10 T cell receptor beta chains below come from one sample, sequenced in a study of spatial heterogeneity in lung cancer. Findings and caveats of the study: Counts that tracked tumor mutation counts were those of expanded intratumoral alpha and beta TCRs.

Antigen specificity for these receptors is unknown. Time point meaning: sample taken at primary tumor resection. TCRdb itself ran the 5' RACE reads through MiXCR, one entry per CDR3 protein. This sample has about 20,000 distinct CDR3 sequences, with approximately 2.8% found just once. Sequencing used lung tumor tissue, obtained at surgery. The source of these receptors is a male donor with early-stage non-small cell lung cancer.

At least ten counts were recorded for this clonotype. V usage is TRBV11-2 and J usage is TRBJ2-5; 11 nucleotides line up with TRBD2. This CDR3 has 17 amino acids. CDR1 SGHAT and CDR2 FQNNGV come from the germline V gene. The V gene end was trimmed by 5 bases and the J gene end by 1 base; junction bases not matched to a gene: 9. CDR3: CASSLTGTSGPQETQYF. Written as DNA, the CDR3 is TGTGCCAGCAGCCTAACAGGGACTAGCGGACCCCAAGAGACCCAGTACTTC.

This clonotype was recorded at least ten times. This chain uses TRBV6-5 with TRBJ2-3; no definite D call. The CDR3 consists of 14 residues. With 6 bases removed from V and 5 bases from J, the gap between germline ends came to 15 bases. The V gene's germline CDR1 is MNHEY and CDR2 SVGAGI. Here the CDR3 DNA reads TGTGCCAGCAGCATCGGACCCCCCGAAGATACGCAGTATTTT. Translation gives CASSIGPPEDTQYF.

This clonotype was found many times. The chain is built from TRBV12-3 or TRBV12-4 and TRBJ1-5; D is unresolved. The CDR3 loop spans 15 amino acids. With 5 bases removed from V and 3 bases from J, the gap between germline ends came to 14 bases. The CDR3: CASSRTGSVNQPQHF. The DNA for the CDR3 is TGTGCCAGCAGTCGTACTGGCAGTGTCAATCAGCCCCAGCATTTT.

This clonotype occurred many times. The chain employs TRBV10-3 and TRBJ2-1, with D perhaps matching TRBD1 or TRBD2 (5 bases each). The V gene's germline CDR1 is ENHRY and CDR2 SYGVKD. Trimming shortened V by 6 bases and J by 0 bases, and 15 bases separated the two germline ends. The CDR3 runs to 16 residues. The CDR3 DNA sequence: TGTGCCATCAGGGCCGACTTTGGGGGCTCCTACAATGAGCAGTTCTTC. Its translation: CAIRADFGGSYNEQFF.

This clonotype has at least ten counts. The rearrangement links TRBV5-4 to TRBJ2-2, with D unresolved. CDR3 length: 13 residues. From germline, CDR1 is SGHNT and CDR2 YYREEE (reference sequence). Between the trimmed V and J ends, which lost 3 bases and 6 bases, there was a span of 9 bases. CDR3 in amino acids: CASSWMGAGELFF. The DNA of the CDR3 is TGTGCCAGCAGCTGGATGGGTGCCGGGGAGCTGTTTTTT.

By share of the sample, this clonotype is medium-sized. The chain joins TRBV4-1 to TRBJ2-3; TRBD2 matches at 10 bases. V shed 3 bases and J 6 bases; nucleotides not matched to a gene: 18. CDR1 MGHRA and CDR2 YSYEKL come from the germline V gene. The CDR3 is made up of 19 amino acids. The CDR3 sequence is CASSHPGLAVSANRDTQYF. In DNA, the CDR3 is TGCGCCAGCAGCCACCCAGGACTAGCGGTGTCGGCCAACAGGGATACGCAGTATTTT.

This clonotype has a count of ten or more. This chain connects TRBV2 to TRBJ2-4, with TRBD2 matching over 8 bases. The germline V gene has CDR1 SNHLY and CDR2 FYNNEI. The trim removed 8 bases at V and 9 bases at J, leaving 6 bases unmatched. The CDR3 contains 12 residues. In nucleotides, the CDR3 is TGTGCCAGCGATAGCGGGAATGGCATTCAGTACTTC. This gives the protein CASDSGNGIQYF.

This clonotype was seen ten or more times. The chain employs TRBV12-3 or TRBV12-4 and TRBJ1-2; 8 bases align to TRBD1. Trimming removed 6 bases from V and 1 base from J; junction bases left unmatched: 7. The CDR3 sequence is 15 residues long. The CDR3 DNA reads TGTGCCAGCAGGAACGAGACAGGGGTTAACTATGGCTACACCTTC. Its translation: CASRNETGVNYGYTF.

In its sample, this clonotype was seen many times. The chain carries TRBV7-3 and TRBJ2-7; 12 bases agree with TRBD2. Trimming took 2 bases from V and 7 from J; bases not matched to a gene: 15. This CDR3 contains 18 residues. The germline V gene has CDR1 SGHTA and CDR2 FQGTGA. The DNA for the CDR3 is TGTGCCAGCAGCTTAGCGGATCCTCTAGCGGGAGGGCCTGGTGAGCAGTACTTC. Its translation: CASSLADPLAGGPGEQYF.

This clonotype was seen ten or more times. V usage is TRBV7-9 and J usage is TRBJ1-1, with D uncertain. Deletions cut 2 bases from V and 1 base from J, with 8 bases between. CDR3 length: 14 amino acids. CDR1 and CDR2 from the germline V gene are SEHNR and FQNEAQ (reference sequence). Here the CDR3 reads CASSLIGQNTEAFF. The CDR3 DNA reads as TGTGCCAGCAGCTTAATTGGGCAGAACACTGAAGCTTTCTTT.